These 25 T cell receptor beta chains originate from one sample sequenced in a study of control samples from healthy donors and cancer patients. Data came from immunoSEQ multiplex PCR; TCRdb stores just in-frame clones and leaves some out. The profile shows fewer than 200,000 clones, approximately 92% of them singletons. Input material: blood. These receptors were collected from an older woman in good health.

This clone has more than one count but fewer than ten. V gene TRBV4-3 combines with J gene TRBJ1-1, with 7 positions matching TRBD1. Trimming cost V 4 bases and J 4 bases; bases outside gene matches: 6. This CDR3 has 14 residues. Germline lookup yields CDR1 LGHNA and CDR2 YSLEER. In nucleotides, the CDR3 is TGCGCCAGCAGCCCCAGGGGGGAGGGCACTGAAGCTTTCTTT. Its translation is CASSPRGEGTEAFF.

The CDR3 here is CAISAYRTAAGGETQYF. The CDR3 region has the DNA TGTGCCATCAGTGCTTATCGGACCGCCGCAGGGGGAGAGACCCAGTACTTC. The genes are TRBV10-3 and TRBJ2-5; 7 nucleotides agree with TRBD1. From germline, CDR1 is ENHRY and CDR2 SYGVKD. Trimming at V came to 4 bases and at J to 4 bases, leaving 15 bases not matched to a gene. The CDR3 is 17 residues long.

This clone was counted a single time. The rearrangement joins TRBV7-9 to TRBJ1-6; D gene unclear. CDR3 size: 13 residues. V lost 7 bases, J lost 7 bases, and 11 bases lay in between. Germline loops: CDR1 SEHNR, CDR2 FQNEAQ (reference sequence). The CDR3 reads CASMEGRNSPLHF. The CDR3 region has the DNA TGTGCCAGCATGGAGGGTCGCAATTCACCCCTCCACTTT.

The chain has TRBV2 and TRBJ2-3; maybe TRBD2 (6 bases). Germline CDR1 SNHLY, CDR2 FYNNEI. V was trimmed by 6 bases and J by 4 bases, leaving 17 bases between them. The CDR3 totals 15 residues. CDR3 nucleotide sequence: TGTGCCAGCAGGAGACCGGGACTGAACGCAGATACGCAGTATTTT. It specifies CASRRPGLNADTQYF.

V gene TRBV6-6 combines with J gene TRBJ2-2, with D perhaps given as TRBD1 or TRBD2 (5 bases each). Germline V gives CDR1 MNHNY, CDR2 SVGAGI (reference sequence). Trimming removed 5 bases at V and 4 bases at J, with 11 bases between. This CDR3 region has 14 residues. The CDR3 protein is CASSPLGVTGELFF. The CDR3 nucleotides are TGTGCCAGCAGTCCCCTGGGGGTCACCGGGGAGCTGTTTTTT.

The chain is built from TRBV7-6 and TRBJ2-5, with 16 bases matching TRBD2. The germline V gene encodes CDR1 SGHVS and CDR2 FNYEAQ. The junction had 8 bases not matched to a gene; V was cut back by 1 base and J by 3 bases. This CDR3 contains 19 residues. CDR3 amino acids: CASSLGGTSGGAGEETQYF. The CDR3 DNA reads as TGTGCCAGCAGCTTAGGCGGGACTAGCGGGGGGGCTGGTGAAGAGACCCAGTACTTC.

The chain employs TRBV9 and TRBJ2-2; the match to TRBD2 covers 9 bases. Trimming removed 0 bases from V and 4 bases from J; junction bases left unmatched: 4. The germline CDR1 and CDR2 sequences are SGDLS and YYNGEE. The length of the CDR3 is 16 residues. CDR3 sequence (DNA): TGTGCCAGCAGCGTAGGCGCGGGGGGGCGCACCGGGGAGCTGTTTTTT. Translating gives CASSVGAGGRTGELFF.

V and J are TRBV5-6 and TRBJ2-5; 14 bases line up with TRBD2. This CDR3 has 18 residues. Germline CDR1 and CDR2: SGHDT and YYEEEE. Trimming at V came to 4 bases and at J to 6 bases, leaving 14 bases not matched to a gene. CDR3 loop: CASSPPKRLAGGTKTQYF. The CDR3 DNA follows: TGTGCCAGCAGCCCCCCTAAGAGACTAGCGGGGGGGACGAAGACCCAGTACTTC.

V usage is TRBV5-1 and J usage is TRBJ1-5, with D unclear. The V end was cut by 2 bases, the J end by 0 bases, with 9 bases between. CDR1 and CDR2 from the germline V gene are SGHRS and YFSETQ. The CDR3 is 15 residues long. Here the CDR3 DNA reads TGCGCCAGCAGCTTAGAACCTAATAGCAATCAGCCCCAGCATTTT. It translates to CASSLEPNSNQPQHF.

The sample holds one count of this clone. Here the CDR3 reads CASSPEVRGNIQYF. The DNA of the CDR3 is TGTGCCAGCAGTCCGGAAGTCAGGGGAAACATTCAGTACTTC. The chain uses TRBV6-2 or TRBV6-3 and TRBJ2-4, with a possible D match to TRBD1 (6 bases). V shed 5 bases and J shed 6 bases, with 14 bases lying between them. The CDR3 is 14 residues long. CDR1 and CDR2 (germline): MNHEY, SVGEGT.

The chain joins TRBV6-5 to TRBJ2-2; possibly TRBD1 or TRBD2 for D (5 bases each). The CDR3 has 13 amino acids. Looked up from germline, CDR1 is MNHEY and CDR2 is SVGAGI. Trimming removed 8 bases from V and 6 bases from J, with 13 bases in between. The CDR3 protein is CASRDLRSGELFF. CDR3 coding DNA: TGTGCCAGCCGGGACCTACGTTCCGGGGAGCTGTTTTTT.

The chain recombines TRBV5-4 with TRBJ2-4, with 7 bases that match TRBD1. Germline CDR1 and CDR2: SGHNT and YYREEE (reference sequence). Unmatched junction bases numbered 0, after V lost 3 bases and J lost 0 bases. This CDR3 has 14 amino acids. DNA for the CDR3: TGTGCCAGCAGCTGGACAGGAGCCAAAAACATTCAGTACTTC. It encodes CASSWTGAKNIQYF.

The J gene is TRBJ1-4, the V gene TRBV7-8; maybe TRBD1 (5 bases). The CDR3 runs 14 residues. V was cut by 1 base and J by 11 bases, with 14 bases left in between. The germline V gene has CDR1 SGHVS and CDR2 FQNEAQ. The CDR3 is CASSLELGGDKLFF. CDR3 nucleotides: TGTGCCAGCAGCTTAGAATTGGGAGGGGACAAACTGTTTTTT.

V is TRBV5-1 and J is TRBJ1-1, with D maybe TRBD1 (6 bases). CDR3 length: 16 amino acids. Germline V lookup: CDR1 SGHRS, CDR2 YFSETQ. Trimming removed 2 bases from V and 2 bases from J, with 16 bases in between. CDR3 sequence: CASSFAEGGSNTEAFF. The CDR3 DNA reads TGCGCCAGCAGCTTTGCCGAGGGGGGCTCTAACACTGAAGCTTTCTTT.

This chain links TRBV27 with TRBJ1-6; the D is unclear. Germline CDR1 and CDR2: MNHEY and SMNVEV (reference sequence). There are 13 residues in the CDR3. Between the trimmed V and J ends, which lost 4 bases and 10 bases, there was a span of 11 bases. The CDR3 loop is CASSYDPTSPLHF. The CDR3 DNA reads TGTGCCAGCAGTTATGACCCAACCTCACCCCTCCACTTT.

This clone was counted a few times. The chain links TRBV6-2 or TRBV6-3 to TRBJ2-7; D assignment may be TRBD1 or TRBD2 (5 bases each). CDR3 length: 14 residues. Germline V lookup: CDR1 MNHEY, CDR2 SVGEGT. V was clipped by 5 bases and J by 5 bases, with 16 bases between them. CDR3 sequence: CASSPTGGFDEQYF. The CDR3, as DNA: TGTGCCAGCAGTCCAACAGGCGGGTTCGACGAGCAGTACTTC.

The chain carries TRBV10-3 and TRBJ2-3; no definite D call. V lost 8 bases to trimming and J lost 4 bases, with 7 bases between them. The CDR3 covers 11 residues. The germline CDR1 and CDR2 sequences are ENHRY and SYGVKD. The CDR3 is CAIGVADTQYF. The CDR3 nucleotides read TGTGCCATCGGGGTGGCAGATACGCAGTATTTT.

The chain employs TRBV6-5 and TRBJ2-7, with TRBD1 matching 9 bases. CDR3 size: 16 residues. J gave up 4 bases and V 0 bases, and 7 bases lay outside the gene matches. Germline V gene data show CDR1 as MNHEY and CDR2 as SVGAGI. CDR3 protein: CASSYSFDRGGYEQYF. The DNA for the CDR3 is TGTGCCAGCAGTTACTCCTTTGACAGGGGGGGGTACGAGCAGTACTTC.

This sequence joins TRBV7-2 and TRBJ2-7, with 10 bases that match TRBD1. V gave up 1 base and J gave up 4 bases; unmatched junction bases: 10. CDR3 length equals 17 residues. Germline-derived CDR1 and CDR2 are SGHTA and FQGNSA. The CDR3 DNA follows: TGTGCCAGCAGCTTAGTGCATTGGGACAGGGGACCTTACGAGCAGTACTTC. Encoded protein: CASSLVHWDRGPYEQYF. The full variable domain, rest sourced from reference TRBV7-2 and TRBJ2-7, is GAGVSQSPSNKVTEKGKDVELRCDPISGHTALYWYRQSLGQGLEFLIYFQGNSAPDKSGLPSDRFSAERTGGSVSTLTIQRTQQEDSAVYLCASSLVHWDRGPYEQYFGPGTRLTVT.

In nucleotides, the CDR3 is TGCGCCAGCAGCCAAGGCGGCAGTAGGTATGGCTACACCTTC. Translation: CASSQGGSRYGYTF. The chain uses TRBV4-1 and TRBJ1-2; D is undetermined. V lost 1 base, J lost 5 bases, and 11 bases lay in between. The CDR3 runs 14 residues. The germline CDR1 and CDR2 sequences are MGHRA and YSYEKL.

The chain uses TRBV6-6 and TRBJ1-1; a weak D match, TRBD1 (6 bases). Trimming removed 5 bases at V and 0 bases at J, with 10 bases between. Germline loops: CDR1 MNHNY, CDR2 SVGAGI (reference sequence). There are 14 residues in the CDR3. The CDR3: CASSQDRLNTEAFF. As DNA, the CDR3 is TGTGCCAGCAGTCAGGACAGACTGAACACTGAAGCTTTCTTT.

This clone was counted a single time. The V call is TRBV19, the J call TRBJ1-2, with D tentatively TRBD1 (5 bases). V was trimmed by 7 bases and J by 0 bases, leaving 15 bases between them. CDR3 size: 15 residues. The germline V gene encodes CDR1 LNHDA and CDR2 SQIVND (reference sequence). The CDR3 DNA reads TGTGCCAGTAAAAGGGGCCCTCGTCCTAACTATGGCTACACCTTC. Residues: CASKRGPRPNYGYTF.

CDR3 residues: CASSFSRTSTGELFF. The CDR3 DNA reads TGTGCCAGCAGCTTCTCTAGGACGAGCACCGGGGAGCTGTTTTTT. The chain couples TRBV7-9 to TRBJ2-2; D gene uncertain. V lost 3 bases and J 4 bases, leaving 12 bases between the germline ends. CDR1 is SEHNR and CDR2 is FQNEAQ in the germline V gene (reference sequence). The CDR3 totals 15 residues.

The CDR3, as DNA: TGTGCCAGCAGTTTGGTAGGCGGAGGCTACACCTTC. Residues: CASSLVGGGYTF. The chain couples TRBV6-5 to TRBJ1-2, with D unresolved. This CDR3 contains 12 residues. CDR1 is MNHEY, CDR2 SVGAGI, per germline. V was pared by 4 bases and J by 8 bases, with 11 bases between.

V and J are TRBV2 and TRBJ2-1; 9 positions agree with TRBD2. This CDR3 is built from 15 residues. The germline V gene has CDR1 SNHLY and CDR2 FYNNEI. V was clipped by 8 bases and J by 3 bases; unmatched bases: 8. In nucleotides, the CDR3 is TGTGCCAGCTTACCGCTAGCGGGGCTCTACAATGAGCAGTTCTTC. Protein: CASLPLAGLYNEQFF.